Shown below are 7 T cell receptor beta chains from a single sample sequenced in a study of cytomegalovirus exposure and HLA in healthy donors. The PCR ran on 60 Vbeta and 13 Jbeta primers. Sequencing used immunoSEQ multiplex PCR; TCRdb keeps in-frame clones, though not all of them. The table includes about 170,000 clones, 80% to 85% detected once. Source material: PBMCs. These receptors came from a male donor in good health and CMV-seronegative.

This clone is a singleton in its sample. The V call is TRBV5-1, the J call TRBJ1-5, with D perhaps matching TRBD1 (5 bases). The CDR3 loop spans 17 amino acids. Germline CDR1 and CDR2: SGHRS and YFSETQ. Trimming pared 1 base from V and 0 bases from J, leaving 14 bases between. The CDR3 region has the DNA TGCGCCAGCAGCTTGAATCCCAGGGCTTATAGCAATCAGCCCCAGCATTTT. This encodes CASSLNPRAYSNQPQHF.

The J gene is TRBJ2-1, the V gene TRBV25-1; D is undetermined. The CDR3 runs 12 residues. V was trimmed by 1 base and J by 9 bases, leaving 7 bases between them. The V gene's germline CDR1 is MGHDK and CDR2 SYGVNS. Here the CDR3 reads CASSESAREQFF. CDR3 nucleotide sequence: TGTGCCAGCAGTGAATCCGCGCGTGAGCAGTTCTTC.

This chain joins TRBV6-5 and TRBJ2-3; tentative D call: TRBD1 (6 bases). Trimming removed 6 bases at V and 10 bases at J, with 14 bases between. This CDR3 comprises 12 residues. Germline loops: CDR1 MNHEY, CDR2 SVGAGI. In DNA, the CDR3 is TGTGCCAGCAGGCCTTCACAGGGTTCGCAGTATTTT. Its protein product is CASRPSQGSQYF.

V gene TRBV5-5 combines with J gene TRBJ1-1, with D unclear. The CDR3 has 14 residues. Trimming left V 2 bases short and J 1 base short, with 9 bases between. Germline CDR1 reads SGHKS; CDR2 reads YYEKEE (reference sequence). The CDR3 DNA is TGTGCCAGCAGCTTTAGTTCGCAGAACACTGAAGCTTTCTTT. This translates into CASSFSSQNTEAFF.

This chain joins TRBV6-1 and TRBJ1-5; 11 bases line up with TRBD1. The CDR3 is made up of 18 amino acids. CDR1 and CDR2 from the germline V gene are MNHNS and SASEGT. After removal of 4 bases from V and 2 bases from J, the junction contained 10 bases not matched to a gene. This chain's CDR3 is CASSGGTGGLGGNQPQHF. Written as DNA, the CDR3 is TGTGCCAGCAGTGGCGGGACAGGGGGTTTAGGCGGCAATCAGCCCCAGCATTTT.

V and J are TRBV9 and TRBJ2-4, with TRBD1 as a possible D gene (6 bases). Per the germline V gene, CDR1 is SGDLS and CDR2 is YYNGEE. The CDR3 extends over 14 amino acids. The V and J ends lost 6 bases and 2 bases respectively, with 12 bases between them. The CDR3 DNA reads as TGTGCCAGCAACCCAGGGGTTTCCAAAAACATTCAGTACTTC. It is translated as CASNPGVSKNIQYF.

This clone was recorded only once. CDR3 amino acids: CASSQDRAYEQYF. The CDR3 region has the DNA TGTGCCAGCAGCCAAGACAGGGCCTACGAGCAGTACTTC. V is TRBV7-2 and J is TRBJ2-7; 7 nucleotides match TRBD1. This CDR3 is 13 amino acids long. Germline trimming cut 5 bases from V and 2 bases from J; bases unmatched to any gene: 3. Germline lookup yields CDR1 SGHTA and CDR2 FQGNSA.